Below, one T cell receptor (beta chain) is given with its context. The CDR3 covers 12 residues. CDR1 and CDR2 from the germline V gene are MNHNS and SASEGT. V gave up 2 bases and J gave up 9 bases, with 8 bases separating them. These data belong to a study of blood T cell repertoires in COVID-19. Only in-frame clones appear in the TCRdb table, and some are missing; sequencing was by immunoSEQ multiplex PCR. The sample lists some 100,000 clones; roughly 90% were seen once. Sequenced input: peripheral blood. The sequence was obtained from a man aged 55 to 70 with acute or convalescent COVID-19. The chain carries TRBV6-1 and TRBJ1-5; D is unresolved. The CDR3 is CASSEMGGPQHF. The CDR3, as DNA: TGTGCCAGCAGTGAAATGGGAGGGCCCCAGCATTTT.